This T cell receptor (beta chain) stems from a study of blood T cell repertoires in COVID-19. Across the whole study: Spain, Italy and the United States supplied samples that represented acute and convalescent COVID-19. T cells, B-cell-depleted T cells, or PBMCs provided the cDNA or gDNA that served as material.

The CDR3 covers 17 residues. Germline CDR1 and CDR2: SGHRS and YFSETQ. The ends lost 0 bases at V and 2 bases at J; junction bases unmatched: 5. As processed by the authors: Cell counts per sample came from amplifying reference gene primers. The assay was immunoSEQ multiplex PCR, and TCRdb's table has in-frame clones only and misses some. For V, J and clone size, that table is used; D and trimming come from the DNA. The sample includes about 110,000 clones, around 64% seen only once; the top ten take 1.5% to 2%. The chain is built from TRBV5-1 and TRBJ2-3; 11 bases match TRBD2. This TCR derives from a woman aged 40 to 50 with acute or convalescent COVID-19. Sequenced sample: peripheral blood. DNA of the CDR3: TGCGCCAGCAGCTTGGCCTCGACTAGCGGGGCCACAGATACGCAGTATTTT. Translation gives CASSLASTSGATDTQYF.